There are a few counts of the clone carrying this TCR beta chain. The sample is drawn from a study of blood T cell repertoires in COVID-19. Study as a whole: Samples taken during acute and convalescent COVID-19 were collected in the United States, Italy and Spain. T cells, B-cell-depleted T cells, or PBMCs provided the cDNA or gDNA that served as material.

Original data processing: Estimates of nucleated cell counts were drawn from the amplification of reference gene primers. Sequencing was performed with immunoSEQ multiplex PCR; in TCRdb, only in-frame clones are kept and a portion is missing. The V and J calls and the clone size are those of that table, but D and trimming were determined from the DNA. The repertoire holds about 260,000 clones, with 85% to 90% as singletons. The CDR3 length is 14 residues. Germline V gene data show CDR1 as SGHAT and CDR2 as FQNNGV. V shed 5 bases and J 14 bases; nucleotides not matched to a gene: 10. The V gene is TRBV11-2, the J gene TRBJ1-6; 9 bases agree with TRBD1. The TCR was taken from a woman aged 40 to 50 who had recovered from COVID-19. The sample comprised peripheral blood. In DNA, the CDR3 is TGTGCCAGCAGCAGTGACAGGGGGAGTGTTTCCCTCCACTTT. Its protein is CASSSDRGSVSLHF.